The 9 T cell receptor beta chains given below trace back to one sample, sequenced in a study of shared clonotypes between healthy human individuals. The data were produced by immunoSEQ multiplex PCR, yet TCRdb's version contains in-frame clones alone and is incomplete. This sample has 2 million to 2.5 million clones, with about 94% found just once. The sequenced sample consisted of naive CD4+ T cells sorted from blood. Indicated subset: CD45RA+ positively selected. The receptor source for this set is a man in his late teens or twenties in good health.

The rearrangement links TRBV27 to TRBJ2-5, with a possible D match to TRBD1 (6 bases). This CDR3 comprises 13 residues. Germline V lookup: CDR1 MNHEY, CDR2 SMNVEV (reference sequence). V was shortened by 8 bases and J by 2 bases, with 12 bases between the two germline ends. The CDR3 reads CASWFRGQETQYF. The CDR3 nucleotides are TGTGCCAGCTGGTTTAGGGGGCAAGAGACCCAGTACTTC.

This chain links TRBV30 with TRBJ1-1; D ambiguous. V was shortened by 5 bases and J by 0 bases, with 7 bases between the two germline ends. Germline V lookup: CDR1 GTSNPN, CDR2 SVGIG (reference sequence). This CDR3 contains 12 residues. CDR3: CAWATMNTEAFF. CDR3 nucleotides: TGTGCCTGGGCAACAATGAACACTGAAGCTTTCTTT.

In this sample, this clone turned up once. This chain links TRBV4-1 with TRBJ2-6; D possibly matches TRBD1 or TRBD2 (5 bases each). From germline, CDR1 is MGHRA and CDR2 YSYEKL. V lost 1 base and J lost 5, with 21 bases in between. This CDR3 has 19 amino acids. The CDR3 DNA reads TGCGCCAGCAGCCAAGGAGGGTGGGCTCAGGGTAAACGGGCCAACGTCCTGACTTTC. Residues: CASSQGGWAQGKRANVLTF.

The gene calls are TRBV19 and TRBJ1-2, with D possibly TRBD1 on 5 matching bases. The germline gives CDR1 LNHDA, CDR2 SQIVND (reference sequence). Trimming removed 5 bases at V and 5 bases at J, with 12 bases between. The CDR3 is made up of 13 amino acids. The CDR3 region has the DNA TGTGCCAGTAGTCCGGGACCCAGATATGGCTACACCTTC. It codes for CASSPGPRYGYTF.

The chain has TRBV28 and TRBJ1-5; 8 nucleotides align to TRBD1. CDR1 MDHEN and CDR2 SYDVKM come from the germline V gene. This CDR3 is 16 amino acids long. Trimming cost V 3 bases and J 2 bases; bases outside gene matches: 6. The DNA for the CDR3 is TGTGCCAGCAGTTTGGGCACAGGGGGGGGCAATCAGCCCCAGCATTTT. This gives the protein CASSLGTGGGNQPQHF. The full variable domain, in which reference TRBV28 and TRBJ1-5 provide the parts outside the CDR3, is DVKVTQSSRYLVKRTGEKVFLECVQDMDHENMFWYRQDPGLGLRLIYFSYDVKMKEKGDIPEGYSVSREKKERFSLILESASTNQTSMYLCASSLGTGGGNQPQHFGDGTRLSIL.

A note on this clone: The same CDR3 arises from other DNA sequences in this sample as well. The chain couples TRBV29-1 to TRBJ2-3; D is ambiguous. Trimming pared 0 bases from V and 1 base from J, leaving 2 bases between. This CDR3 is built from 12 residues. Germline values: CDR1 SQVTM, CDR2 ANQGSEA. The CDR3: CSVEEGTDTQYF. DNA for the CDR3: TGCAGCGTTGAAGAAGGCACAGATACGCAGTATTTT.

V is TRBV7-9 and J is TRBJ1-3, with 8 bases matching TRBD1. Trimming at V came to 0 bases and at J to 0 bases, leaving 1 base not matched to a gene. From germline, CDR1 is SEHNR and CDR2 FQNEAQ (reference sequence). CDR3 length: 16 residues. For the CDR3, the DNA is TGTGCCAGCAGCTTAGCAACAGGGGGCTCTGGAAACACCATATATTTT. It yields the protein CASSLATGGSGNTIYF.

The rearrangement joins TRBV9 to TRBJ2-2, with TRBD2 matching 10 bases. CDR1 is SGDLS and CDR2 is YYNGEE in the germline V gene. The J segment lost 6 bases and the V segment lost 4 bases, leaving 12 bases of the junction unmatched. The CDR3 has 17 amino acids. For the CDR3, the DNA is TGTGCCAGCAGCCCCCGGGGAGCGGGGGGGCCGTCCGGGGAGCTGTTTTTT. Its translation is CASSPRGAGGPSGELFF.

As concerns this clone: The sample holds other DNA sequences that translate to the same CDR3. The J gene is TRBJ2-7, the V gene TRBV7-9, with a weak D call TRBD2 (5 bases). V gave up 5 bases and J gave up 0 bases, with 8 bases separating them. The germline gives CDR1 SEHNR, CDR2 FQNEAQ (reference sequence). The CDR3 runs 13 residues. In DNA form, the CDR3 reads TGTGCCAGCAGCCTCCGGGACTCCTACGAGCAGTACTTC. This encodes CASSLRDSYEQYF.